This paragraph reports one T cell receptor (beta chain). Its matching antigen is unknown. The data derive from a study of T-cell memory formation after mild COVID-19. Study-wide points: The finding that pre-infection memory included some responding clones suggested that cross-reactive memory joined.

A 5'RACE reaction primed in the constant segment made cDNA libraries of TCR alpha and TCR beta, and these carried sample barcodes and UMIs. From the 5' RACE reads, TCRdb called clonotypes with MiXCR, one entry per CDR3 protein. This table holds about half a million distinct CDR3 sequences, over 15% found once. The specimen sequenced was PBMCs or a T cell subset sorted from them (not recorded which). The origin of this receptor is an adult woman who had mild COVID-19 (a few samples of this study predate the infection). Cell type and time point are not known.

The CDR3 nucleotides are TGTGCCAGCAGTCTTGAAGACCCTCAAGATACGCAGTATTTT. Protein product: CASSLEDPQDTQYF. This sequence joins TRBV12-3 or TRBV12-4 and TRBJ2-3, with D hard to call. Trimming removed 5 bases from V and 5 bases from J, with 14 bases in between. CDR3 length: 14 residues.